This entry lists 18 T cell receptor beta chains sequenced from one sample in a study of blood T cell repertoires in COVID-19. The method was immunoSEQ multiplex PCR; TCRdb's version includes in-frame clones alone and lacks a portion of them. The sample includes approximately 190,000 clones, roughly 80% of them seen just once. Sequencing used peripheral blood. All receptors come from a man aged 55 to 70 with acute or convalescent COVID-19.

This clone appeared a single time. This rearrangement joins TRBV6-1 to TRBJ2-6; 7 bases agree with TRBD1. CDR1 and CDR2 (germline): MNHNS, SASEGT. V shed 2 bases and J 2 bases; nucleotides not matched to a gene: 6. This CDR3 contains 17 residues. CDR3 amino acids: CASSERPTGAGANVLTF. Written as DNA, the CDR3 is TGTGCCAGCAGTGAACGTCCTACAGGGGCTGGGGCCAACGTCCTGACTTTC.

This chain joins TRBV6-5 and TRBJ2-5; no firm D call. From germline, CDR1 is MNHEY and CDR2 SVGAGI. Trimming removed 1 base at V and 4 bases at J, with 13 bases between. The CDR3 sequence is 15 residues long. CDR3 DNA: TGTGCCAGCAGTTACTTTCTTGGTGGCAGAGAGACCCAGTACTTC. This gives the protein CASSYFLGGRETQYF.

This clone was seen a handful of times. The genes are TRBV19 and TRBJ2-1; 9 bases line up with TRBD2. V lost 3 bases and J lost 0; bases outside the gene matches: 9. The germline V gene encodes CDR1 LNHDA and CDR2 SQIVND (reference sequence). The CDR3 is 18 amino acids. CDR3 residues: CASSMLRSGRYSYNEQFF. In nucleotides, the CDR3 is TGTGCCAGTAGTATGCTCCGGAGCGGGAGGTACTCCTACAATGAGCAGTTCTTC.

The rearrangement uses TRBV9 and TRBJ2-7; tentative D call: TRBD1 (6 bases). This CDR3 is 14 amino acids long. With 1 base removed from V and 4 bases from J, the gap between germline ends came to 12 bases. CDR1 and CDR2 (germline): SGDLS, YYNGEE. The CDR3 sequence is CASSVWDTPYEQYF. CDR3 bases: TGTGCCAGCAGCGTATGGGACACGCCGTACGAGCAGTACTTC.

This chain joins TRBV5-1 and TRBJ2-7; TRBD1 might be the D (7 bases). V gave up 4 bases and J gave up 5 bases, with 22 bases separating them. Germline CDR1 is SGHRS and CDR2 is YFSETQ. CDR3 size: 16 residues. In DNA form, the CDR3 reads TGCGCCAGCAGCCAAGAGCCCGGGACAGCGGGCCACGAGCAGTACTTC. Translation: CASSQEPGTAGHEQYF.

The V call is TRBV2, the J call TRBJ1-6; D call uncertain. CDR3 length equals 14 residues. The V and J ends lost 9 bases and 3 bases respectively, with 12 bases between them. CDR1 SNHLY and CDR2 FYNNEI come from the germline V gene. The CDR3: CASRPNSYNSPLHF. CDR3 nucleotide sequence: TGTGCCAGTCGACCAAACAGCTATAATTCACCCCTCCACTTT. Together with reference TRBV2 and TRBJ1-6, the CDR3 gives the full variable domain: EPEVTQTPSHQVTQMGQEVILRCVPISNHLYFYWYRQILGQKVEFLVSFYNNEISEKSEIFDDQFSVERPDGSNFTLKIRSTKLEDSAMYFCASRPNSYNSPLHFGNGTRLTVT.

The chain carries TRBV14 and TRBJ1-6; D remains unclear. The V end was cut by 4 bases, the J end by 9 bases, with 16 bases between. Per the germline V gene, CDR1 is SGHDN and CDR2 is FVKESK. The CDR3 has 15 residues. Written as DNA, the CDR3 is TGTGCCAGCAGCCGAGAAAGAGGGTCGGGTTCACCCCTCCACTTT. This sequence encodes CASSRERGSGSPLHF.

The rearrangement uses TRBV30 and TRBJ2-1; D is perhaps TRBD2 (5 bases). Germline CDR1 reads GTSNPN; CDR2 reads SVGIG (reference sequence). The CDR3 runs to 15 residues. The germline V and J ends were trimmed by 4 bases and 0 bases, with 13 bases remaining between them. CDR3 in amino acids: CAWKAEPSSYNEQFF. CDR3 nucleotide sequence: TGTGCCTGGAAAGCGGAGCCATCCTCCTACAATGAGCAGTTCTTC.

This sequence joins TRBV2 and TRBJ2-2; the D gene is possibly TRBD2 (5 bases). The CDR3 totals 15 residues. In germline, CDR1 is SNHLY, CDR2 FYNNEI. Trimming took off 7 bases at V and 4 bases at J, with 16 bases between the two ends. CDR3 bases: TGTGCCAGCATGGTAGGGAGTTCCGGCACCGGGGAGCTGTTTTTT. It specifies CASMVGSSGTGELFF.

This sequence joins TRBV9 and TRBJ2-1; tentative D call: TRBD2 (5 bases). Trimming cost V 4 bases and J 3 bases, with 14 bases left between them. The CDR3 contains 15 residues. The germline V gene encodes CDR1 SGDLS and CDR2 YYNGEE. CDR3: CASSLTGESYNEQFF. The CDR3 DNA is TGTGCCAGCAGCTTAACCGGGGAAAGCTACAATGAGCAGTTCTTC.

V is TRBV11-2 and J is TRBJ2-5, with 11 bases lining up with TRBD2. This CDR3 region has 15 residues. V shed 5 bases and J 5 bases; nucleotides not matched to a gene: 7. Germline CDR1 reads SGHAT; CDR2 reads FQNNGV. CDR3 nucleotide sequence: TGTGCCAGCAGCCCCGGGACTAGCGGCCCGGAGACCCAGTACTTC. It yields the protein CASSPGTSGPETQYF.

The chain employs TRBV9 and TRBJ2-1, with D perhaps matching TRBD2 (6 bases). Per the germline V gene, CDR1 is SGDLS and CDR2 is YYNGEE. Trimming took 0 bases from V and 1 from J, leaving 11 bases between them. The CDR3 loop spans 16 amino acids. This CDR3 reads CASSVGRERSYNEQFF. For the CDR3, the DNA is TGTGCCAGCAGCGTAGGTCGGGAGAGGTCCTACAATGAGCAGTTCTTC.

The CDR3 nucleotides are TGTGCCAGAAGCTTGTTTTCCGACACCTTCAGAGTTGAAGCTTTCTTT. The encoded protein is CARSLFSDTFRVEAFF. This rearrangement joins TRBV5-3 to TRBJ1-1; D not resolved. TRBV5-3 is an open reading frame, and its role is uncertain. V was cut by 1 base and J by 7 bases, with 20 bases left in between. The CDR3 runs 16 residues.

The chain is built from TRBV19 and TRBJ2-3; a possible D gene is TRBD2 (5 bases). V was cut by 5 bases and J by 0 bases, with 18 bases left in between. The CDR3 contains 17 residues. Per germline, CDR1 LNHDA and CDR2 SQIVND (reference sequence). The CDR3 spells CASSLVAGGSSTDTQYF. DNA of the CDR3: TGTGCCAGTAGTTTGGTCGCGGGCGGCTCTAGCACAGATACGCAGTATTTT.

The V gene is TRBV6-1, the J gene TRBJ1-1, with 11 bases aligning to TRBD1. The CDR3 totals 23 residues. V was clipped by 2 bases and J by 0 bases; unmatched bases: 23. Per the germline V gene, CDR1 is MNHNS and CDR2 is SASEGT. The CDR3 region is CASSESFFGQGARRIEMNTEAFF. DNA of the CDR3: TGTGCCAGCAGTGAATCCTTTTTTGGACAGGGGGCTCGCCGGATAGAGATGAACACTGAAGCTTTCTTT.

The rearrangement links TRBV7-6 to TRBJ2-7; D unresolved. Trimming pared 0 bases from V and 7 bases from J, leaving 16 bases between. Germline-derived CDR1 and CDR2 are SGHVS and FNYEAQ. The CDR3 is made up of 15 amino acids. CDR3 protein: CASSLALSTPWEQYF. As DNA, the CDR3 is TGTGCCAGCAGCTTAGCGCTTTCCACTCCCTGGGAGCAGTACTTC.

This clone was picked up a small number of times. The chain carries TRBV6-5 and TRBJ2-1, with D possibly TRBD2 on 6 matching bases. In germline, CDR1 is MNHEY, CDR2 SVGAGI. Trimming shortened V by 2 bases and J by 10 bases, and 9 bases separated the two germline ends. CDR3 length: 12 residues. CDR3 DNA: TGTGCCAGCAGTTACGTTGGGGGGGAGCAGTTCTTC. It yields the protein CASSYVGGEQFF.

This chain uses TRBV7-6 with TRBJ2-4, with a weak D call TRBD2 (6 bases). Germline assignment: CDR1 SGHVS and CDR2 FNYEAQ. The CDR3 has 12 amino acids. V was clipped by 5 bases and J by 9 bases, with 11 bases between them. The CDR3 nucleotides read TGTGCCAGCAGCCCGGAGGGGACCATTCAGTACTTC. This codes for CASSPEGTIQYF.